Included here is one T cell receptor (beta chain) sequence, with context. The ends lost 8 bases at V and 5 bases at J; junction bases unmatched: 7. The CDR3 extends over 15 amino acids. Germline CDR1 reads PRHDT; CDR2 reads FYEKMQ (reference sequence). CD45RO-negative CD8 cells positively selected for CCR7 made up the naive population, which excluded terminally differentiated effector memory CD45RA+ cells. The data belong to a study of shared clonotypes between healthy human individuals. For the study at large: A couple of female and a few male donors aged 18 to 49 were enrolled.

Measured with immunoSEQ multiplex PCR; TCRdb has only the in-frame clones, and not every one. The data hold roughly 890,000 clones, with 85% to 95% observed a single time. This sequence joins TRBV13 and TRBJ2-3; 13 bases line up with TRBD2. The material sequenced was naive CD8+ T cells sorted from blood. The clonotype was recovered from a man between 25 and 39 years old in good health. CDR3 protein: CASSAGLAGVDTQYF. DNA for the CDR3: TGTGCCAGCTCCGCCGGACTAGCGGGAGTAGATACGCAGTATTTT. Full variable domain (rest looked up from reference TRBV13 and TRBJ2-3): AAGVIQSPRHLIKEKRETATLKCYPIPRHDTVYWYQQGPGQDPQFLISFYEKMQSDKGSIPDRFSAQQFSDYHSELNMSSLELGDSALYFCASSAGLAGVDTQYFGPGTRLTVL.